This TCR beta chain came from a study of beta chain features in type 1 diabetes. This CDR3 has 12 amino acids. Germline CDR1 reads LNHDA; CDR2 reads SQIVND (reference sequence). Trimming stripped 7 bases from V and 8 bases from J, with 11 bases between. The investigators reverse transcribed all of the isolated RNA, so they sequenced expressed TCRB transcripts. Sequencing used immunoSEQ multiplex PCR; TCRdb keeps in-frame clones, though not all of them. Here the sample spans 860,000 or so clones, roughly 15% being singletons. The TCR was taken from a woman in her late teens or twenties in good health. Sequenced input: naive CD4+ T cells from blood. The J gene is TRBJ1-4, the V gene TRBV19; D gene ambiguous. CDR3 in amino acids: CASNGDSEKLFF. The CDR3 nucleotides are TGTGCCAGTAATGGCGATTCAGAAAAACTGTTTTTT.